This TCR beta chain was identified during a study of control samples from healthy donors and cancer patients. V was shortened by 2 bases and J by 7 bases, with 12 bases between the two germline ends. The CDR3 is made up of 14 amino acids. Germline V gene data show CDR1 as WNHNN and CDR2 as SYGVQD (reference sequence). Here immunoSEQ multiplex PCR was the method, and the copy in TCRdb shows in-frame clones only, minus some. The table has almost 85,000 clones, roughly 93% seen once. Sequencing input: blood. The chain combines TRBV10-1 with TRBJ2-4; tentatively, D is TRBD2 (5 bases). The sequence derives from a woman aged 18-30 years in good health. CDR3 amino acids: CASSEPSEGNIQYF. CDR3 nucleotides: TGCGCCAGCAGTGAGCCCAGCGAGGGCAACATTCAGTACTTC.